This T cell receptor (beta chain) was captured by sequencing in a study of T cells in Graves' hyperthyroidism and ophthalmopathy (dated by TCRdb to between 2018 and 2021). General notes on the study: Peripheral blood was sampled at the time of initial diagnosis, prior to any treatment. To identify TCR V-J signatures that set the groups apart, the researchers used a discovery cohort of 90 to 100 patients, made up of 43 with Graves' ophthalmopathy and around 58 with stable Graves' hyperthyroidism. An independent validation cohort of around 19 hyperthyroidism patients and about 16 patients who later progressed to ophthalmopathy tested prospective prediction of ophthalmopathy. The roughly 99 discovery patients were divided at random into training and test sets in a 7:3 ratio. In addition, the study compared T-cell repertoires in thyroid tissue and in blood from roughly six Graves' hyperthyroidism patients. After sampling, hyperthyroidism patients received methimazole starting at 30 mg daily, and ophthalmopathy patients received high-dose intravenous methylprednisolone. The paper reports TCR Vbeta CDR3 sequencing of some 140 peripheral blood samples: around 41 ophthalmopathy, about 75 hyperthyroidism and roughly 17 progressor patients. General findings and caveats noted by the study authors: Sample size was not statistically predetermined, and investigators were not blinded to group allocation. A model built on a 13 V-J signature distinguished ophthalmopathy from stable hyperthyroidism, reaching 85% to 90% sensitivity and around 81% specificity in cross-validation and 80%/75% in testing. In validation, the model predicted progression to ophthalmopathy a median of 6.5 months before onset, with 65% to 71% sensitivity and 72.22% specificity. Most expanded thyroid clonotypes (frequency above 0.001) were also found in blood, which suggests that blood repertoires may mirror thyroid immune responses.

Stable Graves' hyperthyroidism was defined as the absence of progression to ophthalmopathy over 18 months of follow-up. Hyperthyroidism patients were newly diagnosed, had a disease duration of under 2 months, and were aged 18 to 65 years. Exclusion was applied to patients with uncontrolled infections, other autoimmune diseases, pregnancy or lactation. Clinical symptoms, serum thyroxine and TRAb, thyroid ultrasound, and orbital computed tomography formed the basis for the diagnoses. PBMCs were separated from roughly 9.6 ml of fresh peripheral blood using Ficoll-Paque density gradient centrifugation. Total RNA was extracted using Trizol reagent, and RNA quality was assessed on an Agilent 2100 Bioanalyzer. Regarding this clonotype: This receptor's antigen is unknown. Just one base apart from a much larger clone, this may be a read error.

From the cysteine through the phenylalanine, the CDR3 covers 13 amino acids. The retained sequence is limited to the CDR3, 39 bases, with the frame set at the first base. The junction carries 16 bases between V and J, which are trimmed by 5 bases and 9 bases respectively. Amplification of TCR beta CDR3 regions was carried out from RNA transcripts. The first round of RT-PCR for the TCR CDR3 was performed with the HTBI primer set and the Qiagen OneStep RT-PCR kit. Libraries were constructed in a second round of multiplex PCR, after which size selection and purification were carried out. Sequencing of the libraries was done on an Illumina HiSeq2000 using paired-end 100 bp reads. In the authors' own workflow: Raw data were processed with SOAPnuke, discarding reads with adapters, uncalled bases, mean Phred below 15, or no exact constant-primer or identifier match. COPE v1.2.5 was used to merge high-quality paired reads, and clonotypes were defined as unique nucleotide sequences. MiTCR v1.1 was used to align the clonotypes against IMGT TRBV, TRBD and TRBJ reference segments. The analysis included only V-J combinations with a frequency above 0.0001, which together covered 99% to 99.2% of the repertoires. A TCS score was defined as the ratio of F50 (clonal expansion) to E x V (chaos), with BLOSUM62-based TCRdist applied between CDR3 peptides within each V-J. Welch's t-statistics and random forest reduced around 520 V-J features to 10 to 15, which were used in a naive Bayes classifier (R e1071). TCRdb reran the public reads through fastp at Q25 and MiXCR, keeping productive beta chains. Every distinct CDR3 protein forms one entry, paired with its most common genes and DNA. Here the V and J calls rest on TCRdb's processing, not on the authors' analysis. The sample records more than 300,000 distinct CDR3 sequences, over 10% of which are singletons. Jointly, the top ten make up 9.2% of the sample.

Sequencing was performed on blood. The receptor was derived from a woman younger than 35 with Graves' hyperthyroidism. The sequence links TRBV12-3 or TRBV12-4 to TRBJ2-5; a tentative D call is TRBD2 (6 bases match). The CDR3 protein: CASSPGTGGAQYF. The DNA sequence follows: TGTGCCAGCAGTCCGGGGACTGGCGGGGCCCAGTACTTC.